This TCR beta chain was profiled in a study of identical twins. TCRdb re-analysed the 5' RACE reads in MiXCR, keeping a single row per CDR3 protein. The table shows about 530,000 distinct CDR3 sequences, with about a fifth occurring only once. This clonotype turned up a few times. The V gene end was trimmed by 6 bases and the J gene end by 5 bases; junction bases not matched to a gene: 9. The length of the CDR3 is 15 residues. Healthy Caucasians, and only they, were the donors. The data were also submitted as part of a second study, on yellow fever vaccine responses in identical twins.

The rearrangement links TRBV12-3 or TRBV12-4 to TRBJ2-5, with 10 bases identical to TRBD1. This receptor was identified in a woman between 18 and 30 years old in good health. The sequenced material came from CD4+ T cells sorted from blood. The CDR3 here is CASSRGTGVRETQYF. Written as DNA, the CDR3 is TGTGCCAGCAGCAGAGGGACAGGGGTTCGGGAGACCCAGTACTTC.